The clone carrying this T cell receptor beta chain showed up many times. In germline, CDR1 is SGHDT, CDR2 YYEEEE. Between the trimmed V and J ends, which lost 0 bases and 5 bases, there was a span of 8 bases. The CDR3 has 14 residues. Recruitment covered about 25 US areas and drew participants whose ages spanned roughly 18 to 100 years. Cohort 3 recovery required two negative PCRs, clearance, or symptom resolution. The data stem from a study of blood T cell repertoires in COVID-19. As for the study in general: From the United States, Italy and Spain came samples of acute and convalescent COVID-19. T cells, B-cell-depleted T cells, or PBMCs provided the cDNA or gDNA that served as material.

Method: immunoSEQ multiplex PCR; TCRdb's copy keeps in-frame clones and lacks some. Of 360,000 or so clones in the sample, roughly 91% were seen once. The receptor was isolated from a woman younger than 45 who had recovered from COVID-19. Sequenced input: PBMCs or T cells enriched from blood (not recorded which). The chain couples TRBV5-6 to TRBJ1-4, with D possibly matching TRBD1 (5 bases). The CDR3 DNA is TGTGCCAGCAGCTTGGGACAGTCCAATGAAAAACTGTTTTTT. Translation gives CASSLGQSNEKLFF.